The clone carrying this T cell receptor (beta chain) showed up just a few times. The target antigen is unknown. Other DNA sequences in this sample translate to the same CDR3. Produced via immunoSEQ multiplex PCR; TCRdb's table is partial and in-frame only. The sample holds under 850,000 clones, around 92% seen once. Naive CD8 cells comprised CD45RO-negative, CCR7-positively selected cells, excluding terminally differentiated effector memory CD45RA+ cells. Each donor was a Caucasian adult residing in Nashville, Tennessee. This record belongs to a study of shared clonotypes between healthy human individuals. Turning to the study itself: Donors had three CD4 naive, three CD4 memory, two CD8 naive and one CD8 memory plate apiece.

General study results and limits: Clonotypes shared by all four donors outscored non-shared clonotypes in generation probability.

The germline V and J ends were trimmed by 0 bases and 2 bases, with 8 bases remaining between them. This CDR3 spans 15 amino acids. Germline values: CDR1 SGHTA, CDR2 FQGTGA. The receptor was isolated from a man aged 30-40 years in good health. V and J are TRBV7-3 and TRBJ2-1, with D possibly matching TRBD1 (6 bases). Sequences were obtained from naive CD8+ T cells sorted from blood. The CDR3 spells CASSLTGGPYNEQFF. CDR3 DNA sequence: TGTGCCAGCAGCTTAACTGGGGGCCCCTACAATGAGCAGTTCTTC.